The clone carrying this T cell receptor beta chain was found many times. No antigen is known for it. The data belong to a study of CD8 T cells in ankylosing spondylitis. Study observations and caveats: Fewer than ten highly homologous variants made up a TCR beta motif, and this motif appeared characteristic of ankylosing spondylitis blood.

TCRdb redid the calling of the 5' RACE reads with MiXCR, one entry per CDR3 protein. This table holds almost 45,000 distinct CDR3 sequences, 9.5% to 11% found once. This CDR3 has 13 residues. V was pared by 4 bases and J by 1 base, with 8 bases between. From germline, CDR1 is SQVTM and CDR2 ANQGSEA. This rearrangement joins TRBV29-1 to TRBJ2-1, with D perhaps given as TRBD1 or TRBD2 (5 bases each). This TCR was recovered from a male donor with ankylosing spondylitis or in good health (not recorded which). Sequencing was performed on blood, either unsorted or a sorted T cell fraction (not recorded which). The CDR3 loop is CSVVRGSYNEQFF. As DNA, the CDR3 is TGCAGCGTTGTGAGGGGATCCTACAATGAGCAGTTCTTC.